Sequencing of this TCR beta chain was carried out in a study of blood T cell repertoires in COVID-19. This clone appeared a few times. Participants' own reports of clinical history determined their cohort assignment. Some clones are missing from TCRdb's copy, which holds only in-frame ones; the method was immunoSEQ multiplex PCR. This table has some 300,000 clones, over 75% appearing once. The CDR3 sequence is 15 residues long. Germline CDR1 and CDR2: SGHTA and FQGNSA. V lost 1 base and J 4 bases, leaving 13 bases between the germline ends. The sequencing input was PBMCs or T cells enriched from blood (not recorded which). The chain links TRBV7-2 to TRBJ2-5; D not certain. This TCR derives from a woman between 40 and 50 years old who had recovered from COVID-19. CDR3 nucleotides: TGTGCCAGCAGCTTAGGTTCGTCTACGGGAGAGACCCAGTACTTC. This codes for CASSLGSSTGETQYF.